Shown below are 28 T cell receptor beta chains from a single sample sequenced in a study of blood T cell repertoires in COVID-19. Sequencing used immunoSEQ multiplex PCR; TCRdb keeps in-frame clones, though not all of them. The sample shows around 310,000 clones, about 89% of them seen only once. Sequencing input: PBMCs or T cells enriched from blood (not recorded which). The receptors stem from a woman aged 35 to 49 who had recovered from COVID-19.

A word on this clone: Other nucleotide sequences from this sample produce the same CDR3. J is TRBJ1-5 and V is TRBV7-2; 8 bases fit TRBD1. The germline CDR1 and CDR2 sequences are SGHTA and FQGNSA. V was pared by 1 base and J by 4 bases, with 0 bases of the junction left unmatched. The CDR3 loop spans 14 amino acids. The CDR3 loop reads CASSLDRGNQPQHF. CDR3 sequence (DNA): TGTGCCAGCAGCTTAGACAGGGGGAATCAGCCCCAGCATTTT.

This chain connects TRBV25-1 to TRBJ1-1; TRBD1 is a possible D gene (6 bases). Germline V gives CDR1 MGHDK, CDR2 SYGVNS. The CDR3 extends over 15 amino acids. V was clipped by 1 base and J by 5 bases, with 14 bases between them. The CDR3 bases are TGTGCCAGCAGTGAATTTGGGGGGGCAGGAACTGAAGCTTTCTTT. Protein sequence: CASSEFGGAGTEAFF.

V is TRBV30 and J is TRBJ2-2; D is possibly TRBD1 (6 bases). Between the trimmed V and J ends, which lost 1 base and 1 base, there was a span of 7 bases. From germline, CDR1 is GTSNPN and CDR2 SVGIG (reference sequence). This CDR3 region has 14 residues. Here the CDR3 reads CAWSDRVNTGELFF. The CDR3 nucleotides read TGTGCCTGGAGTGACAGGGTGAACACCGGGGAGCTGTTTTTT.

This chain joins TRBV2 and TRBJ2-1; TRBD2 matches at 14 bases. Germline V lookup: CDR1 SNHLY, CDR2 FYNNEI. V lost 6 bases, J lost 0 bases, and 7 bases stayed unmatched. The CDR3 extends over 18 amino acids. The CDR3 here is CASRVTSGREDSYNEQFF. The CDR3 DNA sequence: TGTGCCAGCAGGGTGACTAGCGGGAGGGAAGACTCCTACAATGAGCAGTTCTTC.

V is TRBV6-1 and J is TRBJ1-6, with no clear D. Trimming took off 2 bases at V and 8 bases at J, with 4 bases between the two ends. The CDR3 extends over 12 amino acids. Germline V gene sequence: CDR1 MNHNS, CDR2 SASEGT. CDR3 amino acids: CASSELYSPLHF. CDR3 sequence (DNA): TGTGCCAGCAGTGAACTATATTCACCCCTCCACTTT.

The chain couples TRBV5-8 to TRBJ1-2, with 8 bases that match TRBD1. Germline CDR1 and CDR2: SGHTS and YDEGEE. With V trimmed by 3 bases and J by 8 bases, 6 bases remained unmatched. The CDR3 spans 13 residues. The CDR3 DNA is TGTGCCAGCAGCTGGACAGGGACGATAGGCTACACCTTC. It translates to CASSWTGTIGYTF.

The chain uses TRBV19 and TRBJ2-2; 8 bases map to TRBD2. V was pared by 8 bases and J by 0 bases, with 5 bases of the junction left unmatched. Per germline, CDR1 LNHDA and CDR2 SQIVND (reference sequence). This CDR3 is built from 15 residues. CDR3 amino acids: CASLSGSANTGELFF. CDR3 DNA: TGTGCCAGTCTGAGCGGGAGCGCGAACACCGGGGAGCTGTTTTTT.

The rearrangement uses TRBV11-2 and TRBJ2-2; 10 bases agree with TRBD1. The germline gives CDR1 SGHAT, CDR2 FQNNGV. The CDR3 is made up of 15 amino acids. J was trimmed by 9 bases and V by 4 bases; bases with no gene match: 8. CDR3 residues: CASSSSDRGDRELFF. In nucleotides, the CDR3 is TGTGCCAGCAGCTCCTCGGACAGGGGGGACCGGGAGCTGTTTTTT.

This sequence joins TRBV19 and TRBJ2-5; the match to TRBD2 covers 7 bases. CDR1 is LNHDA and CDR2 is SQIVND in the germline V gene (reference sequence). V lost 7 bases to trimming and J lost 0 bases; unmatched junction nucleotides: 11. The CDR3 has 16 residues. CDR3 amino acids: CASKQAASGNQETQYF. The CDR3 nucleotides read TGTGCCAGTAAACAGGCGGCTAGCGGCAACCAAGAGACCCAGTACTTC.

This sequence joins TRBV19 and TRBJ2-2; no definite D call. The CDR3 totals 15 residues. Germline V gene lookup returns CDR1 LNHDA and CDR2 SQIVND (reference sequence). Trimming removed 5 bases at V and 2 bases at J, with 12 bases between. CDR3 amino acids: CASSPFRVNTGELFF. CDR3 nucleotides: TGTGCCAGTAGTCCTTTTCGGGTAAACACCGGGGAGCTGTTTTTT.

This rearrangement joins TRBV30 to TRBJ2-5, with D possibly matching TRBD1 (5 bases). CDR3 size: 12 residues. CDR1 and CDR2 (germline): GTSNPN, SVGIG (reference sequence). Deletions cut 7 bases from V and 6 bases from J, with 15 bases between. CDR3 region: CALEIGVKTQYF. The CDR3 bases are TGTGCCTTGGAGATAGGGGTGAAGACCCAGTACTTC.

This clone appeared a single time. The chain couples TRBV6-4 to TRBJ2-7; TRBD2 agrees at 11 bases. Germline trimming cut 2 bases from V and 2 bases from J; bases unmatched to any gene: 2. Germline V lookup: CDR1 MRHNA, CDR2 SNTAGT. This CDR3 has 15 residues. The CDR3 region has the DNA TGTGCCAGCAGTGACCCGACTAGCGGGGCCTACGAGCAGTACTTC. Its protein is CASSDPTSGAYEQYF.

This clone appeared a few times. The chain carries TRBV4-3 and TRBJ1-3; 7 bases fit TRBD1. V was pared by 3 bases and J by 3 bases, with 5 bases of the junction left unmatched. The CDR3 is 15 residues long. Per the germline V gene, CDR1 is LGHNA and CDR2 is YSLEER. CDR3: CASSHGQAVGNTIYF. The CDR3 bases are TGCGCCAGCAGCCACGGACAGGCGGTTGGAAACACCATATATTTT.

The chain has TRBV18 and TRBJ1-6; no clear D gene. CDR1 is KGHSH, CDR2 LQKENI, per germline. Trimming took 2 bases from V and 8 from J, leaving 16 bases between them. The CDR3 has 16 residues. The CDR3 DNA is TGTGCCAGCTCACCAACGACGACTTTGGTCGATTCACCCCTCCACTTT. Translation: CASSPTTTLVDSPLHF.

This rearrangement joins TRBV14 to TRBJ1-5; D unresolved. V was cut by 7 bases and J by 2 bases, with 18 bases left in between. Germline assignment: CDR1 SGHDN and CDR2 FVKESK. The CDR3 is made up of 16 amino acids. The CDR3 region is CASTSIEGRCNQPQHF. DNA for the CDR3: TGTGCCAGCACCAGTATTGAGGGTAGGTGCAATCAGCCCCAGCATTTT.

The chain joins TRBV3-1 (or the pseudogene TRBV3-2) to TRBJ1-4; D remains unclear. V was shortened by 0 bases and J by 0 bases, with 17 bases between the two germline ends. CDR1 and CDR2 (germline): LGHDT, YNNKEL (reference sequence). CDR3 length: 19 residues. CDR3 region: CASSQDSTHIDATNEKLFF. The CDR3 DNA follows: TGTGCCAGCAGCCAAGATAGCACACACATCGATGCAACTAATGAAAAACTGTTTTTT.

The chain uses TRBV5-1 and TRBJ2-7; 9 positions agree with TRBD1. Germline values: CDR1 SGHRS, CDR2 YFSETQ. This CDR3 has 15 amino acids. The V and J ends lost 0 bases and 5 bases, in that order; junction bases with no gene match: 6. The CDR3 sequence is CASSLGPGQGHEQYF. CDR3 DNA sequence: TGCGCCAGCAGCTTGGGGCCTGGACAGGGGCACGAGCAGTACTTC. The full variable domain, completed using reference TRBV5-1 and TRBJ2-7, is KAGVTQTPRYLIKTRGQQVTLSCSPISGHRSVSWYQQTPGQGLQFLFEYFSETQRNKGNFPGRFSGRQFSNSRSEMNVSTLELGDSALYLCASSLGPGQGHEQYFGPGTRLTVT.

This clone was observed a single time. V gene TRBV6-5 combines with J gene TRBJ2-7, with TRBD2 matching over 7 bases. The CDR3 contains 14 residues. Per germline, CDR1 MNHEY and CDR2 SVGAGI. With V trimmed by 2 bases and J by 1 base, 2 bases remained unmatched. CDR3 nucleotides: TGTGCCAGCAGTTACAGGACTAGGTCCTACGAGCAGTACTTC. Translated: CASSYRTRSYEQYF.

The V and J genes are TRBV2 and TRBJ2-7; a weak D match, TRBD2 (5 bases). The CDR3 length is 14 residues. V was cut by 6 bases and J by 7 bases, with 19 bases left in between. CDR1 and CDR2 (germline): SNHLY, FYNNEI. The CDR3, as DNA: TGTGCCAGCAGCTCGCAGCTAGCCTTAGGGGAGCAGTACTTC. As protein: CASSSQLALGEQYF.

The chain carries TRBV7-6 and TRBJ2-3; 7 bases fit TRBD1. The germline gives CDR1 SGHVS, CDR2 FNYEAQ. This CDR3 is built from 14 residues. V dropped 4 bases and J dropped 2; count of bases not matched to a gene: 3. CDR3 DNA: TGTGCCAGCAGCTCGGACAGGTTCACAGATACGCAGTATTTT. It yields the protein CASSSDRFTDTQYF.

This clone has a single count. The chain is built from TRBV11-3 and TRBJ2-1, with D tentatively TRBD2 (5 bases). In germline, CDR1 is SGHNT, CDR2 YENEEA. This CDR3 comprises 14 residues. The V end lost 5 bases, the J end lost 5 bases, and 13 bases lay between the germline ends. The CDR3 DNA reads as TGTGCCAGCAGCCCAAGGACGGAGGACAATGAGCAGTTCTTC. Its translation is CASSPRTEDNEQFF.

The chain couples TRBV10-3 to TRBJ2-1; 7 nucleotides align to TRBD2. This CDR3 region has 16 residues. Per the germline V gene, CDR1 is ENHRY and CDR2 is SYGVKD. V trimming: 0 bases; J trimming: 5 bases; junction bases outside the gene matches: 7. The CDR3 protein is CAISESMASGHNEQFF. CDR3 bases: TGTGCCATCAGTGAGTCGATGGCTAGCGGACACAATGAGCAGTTCTTC.

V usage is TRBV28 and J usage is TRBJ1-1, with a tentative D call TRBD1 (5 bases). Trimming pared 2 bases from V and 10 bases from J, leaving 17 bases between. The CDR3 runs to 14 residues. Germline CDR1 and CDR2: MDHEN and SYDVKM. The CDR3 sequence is CASSLVQGSLGAFF. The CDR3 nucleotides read TGTGCCAGCAGTTTAGTGCAGGGTTCCTTGGGAGCTTTCTTT.

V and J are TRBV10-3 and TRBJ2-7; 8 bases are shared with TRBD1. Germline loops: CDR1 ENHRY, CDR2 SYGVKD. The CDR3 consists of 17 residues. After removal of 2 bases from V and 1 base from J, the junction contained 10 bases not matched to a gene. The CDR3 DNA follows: TGTGCCATCAGTGAGATCACCGGGACAGGAATTTCCTACGAGCAGTACTTC. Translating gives CAISEITGTGISYEQYF.

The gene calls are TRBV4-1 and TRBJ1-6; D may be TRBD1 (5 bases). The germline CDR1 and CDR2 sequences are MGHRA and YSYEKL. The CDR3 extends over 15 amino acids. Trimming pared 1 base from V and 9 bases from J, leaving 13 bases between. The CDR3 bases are TGCGCCAGCAGCCAAGGAGCAGGGATGGGTTCACCCCTCCACTTT. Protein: CASSQGAGMGSPLHF.

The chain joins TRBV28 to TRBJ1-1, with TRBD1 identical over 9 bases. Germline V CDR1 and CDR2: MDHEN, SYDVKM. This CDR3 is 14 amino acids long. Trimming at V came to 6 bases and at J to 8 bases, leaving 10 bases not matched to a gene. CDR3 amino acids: CASSRGDRATEAFF. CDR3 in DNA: TGTGCCAGCAGCCGGGGGGACAGGGCTACCGAAGCTTTCTTT.

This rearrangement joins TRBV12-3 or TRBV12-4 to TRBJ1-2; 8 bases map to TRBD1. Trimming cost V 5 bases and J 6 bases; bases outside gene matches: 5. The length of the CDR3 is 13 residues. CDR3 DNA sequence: TGTGCCAGCAGTCCCCGGACAGGGCATGGCTACACCTTC. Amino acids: CASSPRTGHGYTF.

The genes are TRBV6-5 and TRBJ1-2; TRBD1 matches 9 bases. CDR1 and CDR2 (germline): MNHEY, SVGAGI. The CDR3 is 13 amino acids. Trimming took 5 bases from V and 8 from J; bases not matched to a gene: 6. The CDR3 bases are TGTGCCAGCAGTCCGGGACAGGGATTCGGCTACACCTTC. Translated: CASSPGQGFGYTF.